This TCR beta chain was sequenced for a study of technical replicates of blood from several donors. CDR1 and CDR2 (germline): GTSNPN, SVGIG (reference sequence). V was cut by 0 bases and J by 1 base, with 7 bases left in between. This CDR3 spans 14 amino acids. The method was immunoSEQ multiplex PCR; TCRdb's version includes in-frame clones alone and lacks a portion of them. This sample has roughly 14,000 clones, with approximately 80% found just once. J is TRBJ1-3 and V is TRBV30; D is perhaps TRBD1 (6 bases). This clonotype originated in a human donor in good health. The sequencing input was PBMCs. For the CDR3, the DNA is TGTGCCTGGAGTGTCGGGACATCTGGAAACACCATATATTTT. It translates to CAWSVGTSGNTIYF.